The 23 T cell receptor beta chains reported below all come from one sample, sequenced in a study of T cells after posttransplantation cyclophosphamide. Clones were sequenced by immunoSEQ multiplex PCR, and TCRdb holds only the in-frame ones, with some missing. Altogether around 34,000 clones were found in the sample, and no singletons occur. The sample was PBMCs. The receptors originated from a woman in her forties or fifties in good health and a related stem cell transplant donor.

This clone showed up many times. CDR3 sequence (DNA): TGCGCCAGCAGTCGCGTCTTCAGGGGGCGCACTGAAGCTTTCTTT. This codes for CASSRVFRGRTEAFF. This sequence joins TRBV23-1 and TRBJ1-1; 8 positions agree with TRBD1. TRBV23-1 is labeled an ORF, and its function is uncertain. The CDR3 consists of 15 residues. J was trimmed by 4 bases and V by 4 bases; bases with no gene match: 8.

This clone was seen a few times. Here the CDR3 DNA reads TGTGCCAGCAGCGTAGCCCGGACAGGGAGAGATGGCTACACCTTC. It yields the protein CASSVARTGRDGYTF. The chain carries TRBV9 and TRBJ1-2; the match to TRBD1 covers 8 bases. Trimming removed 0 bases from V and 6 bases from J; junction bases left unmatched: 7. There are 15 residues in the CDR3. The germline V gene encodes CDR1 SGDLS and CDR2 YYNGEE.

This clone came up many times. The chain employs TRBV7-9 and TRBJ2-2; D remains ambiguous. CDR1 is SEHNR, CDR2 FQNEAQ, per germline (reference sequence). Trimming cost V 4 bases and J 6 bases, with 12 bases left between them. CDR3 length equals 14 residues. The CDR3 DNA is TGTGCCAGCAGCTCAGCTGAAGAGCCCGGGGAGCTGTTTTTT. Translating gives CASSSAEEPGELFF.

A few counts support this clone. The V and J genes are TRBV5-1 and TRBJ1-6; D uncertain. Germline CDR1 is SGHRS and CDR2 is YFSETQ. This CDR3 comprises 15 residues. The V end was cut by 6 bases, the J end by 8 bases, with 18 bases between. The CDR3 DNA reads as TGCGCCAGCACCTCCCAAGGCCCGCAGGATTCACCCCTCCACTTT. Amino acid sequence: CASTSQGPQDSPLHF.

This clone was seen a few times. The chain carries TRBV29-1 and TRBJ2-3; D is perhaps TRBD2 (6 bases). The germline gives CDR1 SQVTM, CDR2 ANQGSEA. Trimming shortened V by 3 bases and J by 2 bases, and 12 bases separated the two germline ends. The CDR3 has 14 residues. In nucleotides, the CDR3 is TGCAGCGTTGATGCGGGGACTCTCACAGATACGCAGTATTTT. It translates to CSVDAGTLTDTQYF.

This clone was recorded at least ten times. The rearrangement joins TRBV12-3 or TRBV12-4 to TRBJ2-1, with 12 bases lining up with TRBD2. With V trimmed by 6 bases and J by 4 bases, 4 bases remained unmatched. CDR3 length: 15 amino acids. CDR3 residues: CASRGGTSGYNEQFF. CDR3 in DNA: TGTGCCAGCAGGGGGGGGACTAGCGGGTACAATGAGCAGTTCTTC.

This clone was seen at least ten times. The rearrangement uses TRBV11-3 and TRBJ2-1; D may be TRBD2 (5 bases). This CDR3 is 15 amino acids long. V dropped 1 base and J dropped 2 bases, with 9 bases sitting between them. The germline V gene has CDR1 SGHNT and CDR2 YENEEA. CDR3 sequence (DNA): TGTGCCAGCAGCTTAGGGCTAGCAGCCTACAATGAGCAGTTCTTC. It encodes CASSLGLAAYNEQFF. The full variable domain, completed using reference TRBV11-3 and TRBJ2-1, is EAGVVQSPRYKIIEKKQPVAFWCNPISGHNTLYWYLQNLGQGPELLIRYENEEAVDDSQLPKDRFSAERLKGVDSTLKIQPAELGDSAVYLCASSLGLAAYNEQFFGPGTRLTVL.

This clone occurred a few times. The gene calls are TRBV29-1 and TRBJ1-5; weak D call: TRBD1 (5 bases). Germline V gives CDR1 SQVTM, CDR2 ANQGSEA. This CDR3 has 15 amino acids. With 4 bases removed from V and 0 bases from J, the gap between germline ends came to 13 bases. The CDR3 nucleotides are TGCAGCGTTGGGGCTGACAGCAATAGCAATCAGCCCCAGCATTTT. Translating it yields CSVGADSNSNQPQHF.

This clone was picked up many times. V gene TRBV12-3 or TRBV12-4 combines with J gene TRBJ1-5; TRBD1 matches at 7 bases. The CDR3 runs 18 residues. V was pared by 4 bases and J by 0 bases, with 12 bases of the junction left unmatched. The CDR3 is CASSSHRDRQHSNQPQHF. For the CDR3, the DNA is TGTGCCAGCAGTTCTCACCGGGACAGACAACATAGCAATCAGCCCCAGCATTTT.

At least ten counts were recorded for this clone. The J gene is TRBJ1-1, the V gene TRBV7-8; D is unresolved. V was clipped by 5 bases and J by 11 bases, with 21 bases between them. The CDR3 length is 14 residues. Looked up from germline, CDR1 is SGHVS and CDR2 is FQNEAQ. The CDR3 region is CASSVGSGSTQAFF. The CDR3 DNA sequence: TGTGCCAGCAGCGTCGGATCTGGATCCACACAGGCTTTCTTT.

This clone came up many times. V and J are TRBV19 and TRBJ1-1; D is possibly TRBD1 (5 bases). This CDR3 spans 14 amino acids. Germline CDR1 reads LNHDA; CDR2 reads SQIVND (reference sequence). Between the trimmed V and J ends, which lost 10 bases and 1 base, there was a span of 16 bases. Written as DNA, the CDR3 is TGTGCCACCTCATTAAGGGGCTGGAACACTGAAGCTTTCTTT. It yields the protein CATSLRGWNTEAFF.

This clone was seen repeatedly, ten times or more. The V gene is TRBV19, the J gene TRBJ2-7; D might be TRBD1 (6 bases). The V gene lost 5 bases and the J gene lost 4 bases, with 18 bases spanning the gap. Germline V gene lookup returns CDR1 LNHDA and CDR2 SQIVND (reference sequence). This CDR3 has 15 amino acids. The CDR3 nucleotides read TGTGCCAGTAGTTTAAGATCAGGGGAGTCGTACGAGCAGTACTTC. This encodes CASSLRSGESYEQYF.

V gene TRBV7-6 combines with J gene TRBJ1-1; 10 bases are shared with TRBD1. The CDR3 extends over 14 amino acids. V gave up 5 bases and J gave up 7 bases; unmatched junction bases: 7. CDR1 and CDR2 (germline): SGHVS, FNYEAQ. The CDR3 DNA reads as TGTGCCAGCAGCATAGACAGGGGGCGAAGTGAAGCTTTCTTT. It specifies CASSIDRGRSEAFF.

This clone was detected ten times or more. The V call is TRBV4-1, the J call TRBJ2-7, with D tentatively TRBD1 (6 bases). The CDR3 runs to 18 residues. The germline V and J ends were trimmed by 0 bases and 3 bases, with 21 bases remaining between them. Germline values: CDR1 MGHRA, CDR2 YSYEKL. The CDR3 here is CASSQDPLGRGRLYEQYF. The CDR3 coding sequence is TGCGCCAGCAGCCAAGACCCCTTGGGCAGGGGCCGCCTCTACGAGCAGTACTTC.

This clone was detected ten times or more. CDR3 loop: CASSQEPARRGEKLFF. DNA of the CDR3: TGCGCCAGCAGCCAAGAACCCGCCCGTCGGGGTGAAAAACTGTTTTTT. The V call is TRBV4-3, the J call TRBJ1-4; D is ambiguous. Germline values: CDR1 LGHNA, CDR2 YSLEER. The ends were cut back, 0 bases at V and 7 bases at J, with 15 bases in the middle. CDR3 length: 16 amino acids.

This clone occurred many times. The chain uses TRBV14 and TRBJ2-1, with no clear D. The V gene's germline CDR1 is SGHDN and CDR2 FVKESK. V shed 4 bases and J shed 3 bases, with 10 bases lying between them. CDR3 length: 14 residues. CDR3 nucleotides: TGTGCCAGCAGCCCCCTACTGAGCTACAATGAGCAGTTCTTC. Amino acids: CASSPLLSYNEQFF.

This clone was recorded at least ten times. CDR3: CASSSGTEQYF. The CDR3, as DNA: TGTGCCAGCAGCTCTGGGACAGAGCAGTACTTC. The chain couples TRBV11-3 to TRBJ2-7; the D gene is possibly TRBD1 (6 bases). CDR1 and CDR2 from the germline V gene are SGHNT and YENEEA. The CDR3 has 11 residues. The V and J ends lost 4 bases and 7 bases respectively, with 8 bases between them.

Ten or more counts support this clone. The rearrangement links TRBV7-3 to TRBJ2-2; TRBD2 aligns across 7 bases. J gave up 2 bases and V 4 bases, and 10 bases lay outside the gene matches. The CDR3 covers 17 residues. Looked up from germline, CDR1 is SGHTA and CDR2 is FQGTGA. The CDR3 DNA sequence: TGTGCCAGCAGCTCCGACTCACTAGCGATTAACACCGGGGAGCTGTTTTTT. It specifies CASSSDSLAINTGELFF.

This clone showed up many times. This chain's CDR3 is CAISMELAGGTNTGELFF. CDR3 sequence (DNA): TGTGCCATCAGTATGGAGCTAGCGGGAGGAACGAACACCGGGGAGCTGTTTTTT. This chain uses TRBV10-3 with TRBJ2-2, with TRBD2 matching over 11 bases. This CDR3 comprises 18 residues. Trimming removed 5 bases from V and 0 bases from J; junction bases left unmatched: 8. Germline lookup yields CDR1 ENHRY and CDR2 SYGVKD.

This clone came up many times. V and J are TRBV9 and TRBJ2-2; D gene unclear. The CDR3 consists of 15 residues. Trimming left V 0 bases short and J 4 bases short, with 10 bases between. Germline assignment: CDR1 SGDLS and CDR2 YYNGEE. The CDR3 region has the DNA TGTGCCAGCAGCGTAGGACTTACTGCCACCGGGGAGCTGTTTTTT. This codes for CASSVGLTATGELFF.

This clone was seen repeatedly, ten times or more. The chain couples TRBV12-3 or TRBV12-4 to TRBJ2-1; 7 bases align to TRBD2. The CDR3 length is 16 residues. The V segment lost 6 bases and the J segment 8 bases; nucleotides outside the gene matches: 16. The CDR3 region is CASSPTLAPKRDEQFF. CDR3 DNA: TGTGCCAGCAGCCCCACACTAGCGCCCAAAAGGGATGAGCAGTTCTTC.

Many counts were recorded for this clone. The CDR3 sequence is CASSLVVLSSGNTIYF. In nucleotides, the CDR3 is TGTGCCAGCAGCTTAGTGGTACTCTCCTCTGGAAACACCATATATTTT. The chain couples TRBV7-2 to TRBJ1-3, with no clear D. The CDR3 sequence is 16 residues long. The V gene lost 1 base and the J gene lost 0 bases, with 10 bases spanning the gap. Germline V gives CDR1 SGHTA, CDR2 FQGNSA.

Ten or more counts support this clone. CDR3: CASSLLSGRAGETQYF. The CDR3 bases are TGTGCCAGCAGCTTGTTAAGCGGGAGGGCCGGGGAGACCCAGTACTTC. The V call is TRBV7-8, the J call TRBJ2-5; TRBD2 agrees at 10 bases. This CDR3 contains 16 residues. Germline V gene sequence: CDR1 SGHVS, CDR2 FQNEAQ. The ends lost 3 bases at V and 5 bases at J; junction bases unmatched: 9.